This T cell receptor beta chain was identified during a study of blood T cell repertoires in COVID-19. Looking at the study overall: In each case, the material was cDNA or gDNA derived from T cells, B-cell-depleted T cells, or PBMCs.

Residents of over 20 US areas, aged about 18 to 95 years, made up the participants. Donors of Cohort 3 who recovered were those that had two negative PCRs, clearance, or symptom resolution. The CDR3 is made up of 17 amino acids. Germline V CDR1 and CDR2: LNHDA, SQIVND (reference sequence). J gave up 2 bases and V 3 bases, and 7 bases lay outside the gene matches. Original processing methods: Using reference gene primer amplification, nucleated cell counts were estimated. Sequenced by immunoSEQ multiplex PCR; TCRdb stores in-frame clones only, minus some. For V, J and clone size, that table is used; D and trimming come from the DNA. The data show 95,000 to 150,000 clones, with around 84% seen just once and approximately 3.9% held by the top ten.

The chain couples TRBV19 to TRBJ2-1, with TRBD2 matching over 10 bases. Specimen: PBMCs or T cells enriched from blood (not recorded which). This TCR derives from a woman aged 25 to 39 who had recovered from COVID-19. This CDR3 reads CASSITPSGRAYNEQFF. The CDR3 region has the DNA TGTGCCAGTAGTATTACCCCTAGCGGGAGAGCCTACAATGAGCAGTTCTTC. The full variable domain, rest sourced from reference TRBV19 and TRBJ2-1, is DGGITQSPKYLFRKEGQNVTLSCEQNLNHDAMYWYRQDPGQGLRLIYYSQIVNDFQKGDIAEGYSVSREKKESFPLTVTSAQKNPTAFYLCASSITPSGRAYNEQFFGPGTRLTVL.